The 17 T cell receptor beta chains presented below share a single source sample, sequenced in a study of CD8 T cells in Susac syndrome. With random hexamers, about 0.5 to 1 ug RNA was reverse transcribed. TCRdb re-called the immunoSEQ multiplex PCR reads through MiXCR, storing one row per CDR3 protein. Here the sample spans about 280,000 distinct CDR3 sequences, about 85% being singletons. Sequencing was performed on CD8+ T cells from PBMCs. Every receptor here comes from a human donor with multiple sclerosis.

This clonotype was seen once. J is TRBJ2-1 and V is TRBV27; D is ambiguous. This CDR3 region has 16 residues. Trimming cost V 2 bases and J 5 bases, with 16 bases left between them. In germline, CDR1 is MNHEY, CDR2 SMNVEV (reference sequence). For the CDR3, the DNA is TGTGCCAGCAGTTTAGCCCAGCCATCAACCGACAATGAGCAGTTCTTC. Translating it yields CASSLAQPSTDNEQFF.

CDR3 sequence reads: CASSYGTSGSSGELFF. In DNA, the CDR3 is TGTGCCAGCAGTTACGGGACTAGCGGGAGTTCCGGGGAGCTGTTTTTT. The genes are TRBV6-5 and TRBJ2-2, with TRBD2 matching over 14 bases. V trimming: 2 bases; J trimming: 6 bases; junction bases outside the gene matches: 2. The CDR3 has 16 residues. Germline CDR1 and CDR2: MNHEY and SVGAGI.

J is TRBJ2-1 and V is TRBV12-5; weak D call: TRBD2 (7 bases). In germline, CDR1 is LGHNT, CDR2 FRNRAP. The CDR3 consists of 13 residues. Between the trimmed V and J ends, which lost 6 bases and 6 bases, there was a span of 12 bases. CDR3 sequence (DNA): TGTGCTAGTGGAGAGGGGGGGGTCAATGAGCAGTTCTTC. Amino acids: CASGEGGVNEQFF. Full variable domain (missing parts from reference TRBV12-5 and TRBJ2-1): DARVTQTPRHKVTEMGQEVTMRCQPILGHNTVFWYRQTMMQGLELLAYFRNRAPLDDSGMPKDRFSAEMPDATLATLKIQPSEPRDSAVYFCASGEGGVNEQFFGPGTRLTVL.

The chain employs TRBV11-1 and TRBJ2-5; TRBD2 matches at 10 bases. The CDR3 is made up of 15 amino acids. The V gene's germline CDR1 is SGHAT and CDR2 FQDESV (reference sequence). V was clipped by 5 bases and J by 2 bases; unmatched bases: 5. CDR3 loop: CASSMTSGLQETQYF. The CDR3 DNA follows: TGTGCCAGCAGCATGACTAGCGGGCTTCAAGAGACCCAGTACTTC.

This rearrangement joins TRBV27 to TRBJ1-5; D call uncertain. The CDR3 consists of 15 residues. The V gene lost 6 bases and the J gene lost 0 bases, with 12 bases spanning the gap. Germline V gene sequence: CDR1 MNHEY, CDR2 SMNVEV (reference sequence). CDR3 in DNA: TGTGCCAGCAGGATTAACCAGAATAGCAATCAGCCCCAGCATTTT. It specifies CASRINQNSNQPQHF.

This clonotype was counted only a few times. This rearrangement joins TRBV27 to TRBJ1-1; perhaps TRBD1 as D (5 bases). This CDR3 spans 14 amino acids. The germline gives CDR1 MNHEY, CDR2 SMNVEV (reference sequence). The V and J ends lost 7 bases and 1 base respectively, with 13 bases between them. CDR3 sequence: CASTRTGGNTEAFF. As DNA, the CDR3 is TGTGCCAGCACCCGAACGGGGGGGAACACTGAAGCTTTCTTT.

The V call is TRBV11-2, the J call TRBJ2-7; D remains unclear. Per germline, CDR1 SGHAT and CDR2 FQNNGV. Trimming removed 0 bases at V and 0 bases at J, with 9 bases between. This CDR3 contains 15 residues. CDR3 in amino acids: CASSLEAGLSYEQYF. The CDR3 nucleotides read TGTGCCAGCAGCTTAGAGGCAGGCCTCTCCTACGAGCAGTACTTC. Using reference TRBV11-2 and TRBJ2-7 for the parts outside the CDR3, the full variable domain is EAGVAQSPRYKIIEKRQSVAFWCNPISGHATLYWYQQILGQGPKLLIQFQNNGVVDDSQLPKDRFSAERLKGVDSTLKIQPAKLEDSAVYLCASSLEAGLSYEQYFGPGTRLTVT.

The chain carries TRBV11-2 and TRBJ2-3; possibly TRBD1 or TRBD2 for D (5 bases each). This CDR3 is built from 18 residues. Germline V gives CDR1 SGHAT, CDR2 FQNNGV. The germline V and J ends were trimmed by 0 bases and 6 bases, with 22 bases remaining between them. The CDR3 reads CASSLDRTGTLPSDTQYF. CDR3 nucleotides: TGTGCCAGCAGCTTAGATAGGACCGGGACCCTACCAAGCGATACGCAGTATTTT. Full variable domain (remainder filled in from reference TRBV11-2 and TRBJ2-3): EAGVAQSPRYKIIEKRQSVAFWCNPISGHATLYWYQQILGQGPKLLIQFQNNGVVDDSQLPKDRFSAERLKGVDSTLKIQPAKLEDSAVYLCASSLDRTGTLPSDTQYFGPGTRLTVL.

The chain has TRBV27 and TRBJ2-7; D remains ambiguous. Trimming left V 6 bases short and J 3 bases short, with 9 bases between. CDR3 length equals 12 residues. Germline V gives CDR1 MNHEY, CDR2 SMNVEV (reference sequence). Here the CDR3 reads CASSPDVYEQYF. The CDR3 DNA is TGTGCCAGCAGCCCAGACGTCTACGAGCAGTACTTC.

The chain is built from TRBV12-2 and TRBJ2-1; the D call of TRBD2 is as the table states it, not checked on the DNA. TRBV12-2 is an annotated pseudogene. The CDR3 runs to 19 residues. DNA of the CDR3: TGTGCAAGTCAAAGGGCAGGACGGGCGGGAGAGAAAAAGTACAATGAGCAGTTCTTC. Its translation is CASQRAGRAGEKKYNEQFF.

The chain combines TRBV3-1 with TRBJ2-6; D remains unclear. The germline V gene encodes CDR1 LGHDT and CDR2 YNNKEL (reference sequence). V dropped 0 bases and J dropped 0 bases, with 18 bases sitting between them. The CDR3 is made up of 20 amino acids. The DNA for the CDR3 is TGTGCCAGCAGCCAAGACCCTTTCACACATCGGAGCTCTGGGGCCAACGTCCTGACTTTC. Its translation: CASSQDPFTHRSSGANVLTF. The full variable domain, completed using reference TRBV3-1 and TRBJ2-6, is DTAVSQTPKYLVTQMGNDKSIKCEQNLGHDTMYWYKQDSKKFLKIMFSYNNKELIINETVPNRFSPKSPDKAHLNLHINSLELGDSAVYFCASSQDPFTHRSSGANVLTFGAGSRLTVL.

The chain couples TRBV9 to TRBJ2-7, with 9 bases identical to TRBD1. Unmatched junction bases numbered 10, after V lost 4 bases and J lost 5 bases. The CDR3 is 15 residues long. Per the germline V gene, CDR1 is SGDLS and CDR2 is YYNGEE. The CDR3 DNA is TGTGCCAGCAGCCCCAGAGGACAGGGGCCCCACGAGCAGTACTTC. Translation gives CASSPRGQGPHEQYF.

The V and J genes are TRBV28 and TRBJ1-2; D is unresolved. CDR1 and CDR2 (germline): MDHEN, SYDVKM. The CDR3 has 13 residues. V was pared by 3 bases and J by 2 bases, with 7 bases between. The CDR3 DNA reads as TGTGCCAGCAGTTTCGTGGAGAACTATGGCTACACCTTC. Its protein is CASSFVENYGYTF.

The CDR3 spells CASTAGLAGAHEQYF. CDR3 nucleotides: TGTGCCAGCACCGCGGGACTAGCGGGAGCCCACGAGCAGTACTTC. The rearrangement joins TRBV2 to TRBJ2-7; 14 bases are a match to TRBD2. The CDR3 extends over 15 amino acids. The junction had 7 bases not matched to a gene; V was cut back by 7 bases and J by 5 bases. CDR1 is SNHLY and CDR2 is FYNNEI in the germline V gene.

The J gene is TRBJ2-5, the V gene TRBV24-1, with 10 bases fitting TRBD2. The V gene end was trimmed by 6 bases and the J gene end by 5 bases; junction bases not matched to a gene: 5. Germline values: CDR1 KGHDR, CDR2 SFDVKD. The CDR3 is made up of 14 amino acids. The chain's CDR3 is CATSSGRAKETQYF. DNA of the CDR3: TGTGCCACCAGTAGCGGGAGGGCCAAGGAGACCCAGTACTTC.

V is TRBV7-3 and J is TRBJ2-1; 7 nucleotides agree with TRBD2. Germline assignment: CDR1 SGHTA and CDR2 FQGTGA. CDR3 size: 16 residues. The ends lost 5 bases at V and 3 bases at J; junction bases unmatched: 10. This CDR3 reads CASSPPSGEHYNEQFF. For the CDR3, the DNA is TGTGCCAGCAGCCCCCCTAGCGGCGAACACTACAATGAGCAGTTCTTC.

The chain links TRBV24-1 to TRBJ2-1; D gene uncertain. V was clipped by 5 bases and J by 1 base, with 14 bases between them. This CDR3 spans 16 amino acids. Germline-derived CDR1 and CDR2 are KGHDR and SFDVKD. CDR3 sequence: CATSAGLDGSYNEQFF. The CDR3 DNA sequence: TGTGCCACCAGTGCCGGTCTAGATGGGTCCTACAATGAGCAGTTCTTC.